These 15 T cell receptor beta chains came from one sample sequenced in a study of T cell repertoires in cytomegalovirus infection. One entry per CDR3 protein results from TCRdb running MiXCR on the reads. The sample includes hundreds of thousands of distinct CDR3 sequences, approximately 31% seen only once; the top ten take roughly 13%. Material for sequencing was PBMCs. The receptors derive from a human donor in good health (CMV status not recorded). Some clones in this sample may be carry-over from other donors' samples.

Only a few counts were recorded for this clonotype. The rearrangement links TRBV10-3 to TRBJ2-3; 11 bases match TRBD2. V gave up 0 bases and J gave up 5 bases; unmatched junction bases: 7. The germline V gene encodes CDR1 ENHRY and CDR2 SYGVKD. The CDR3 consists of 17 residues. In nucleotides, the CDR3 is TGTGCCATCAGTGAGTCGGGTAGCGGGGGGGCCGGAGATACGCAGTATTTT. Residues: CAISESGSGGAGDTQYF.

This rearrangement joins TRBV28 to TRBJ2-5, with no clear D. CDR1 is MDHEN and CDR2 is SYDVKM in the germline V gene. V dropped 8 bases and J dropped 7 bases, with 8 bases sitting between them. The CDR3 is 10 residues long. DNA for the CDR3: TGTGCCAGCGGGGTCCGGACCCAGTACTTC. Translation gives CASGVRTQYF. The whole variable domain, filled in from reference TRBV28 and TRBJ2-5, reads DVKVTQSSRYLVKRTGEKVFLECVQDMDHENMFWYRQDPGLGLRLIYFSYDVKMKEKGDIPEGYSVSREKKERFSLILESASTNQTSMYLCASGVRTQYFGPGTRLLVL.

The rearrangement links TRBV12-3 or TRBV12-4 to TRBJ1-3; D is possibly TRBD1 (6 bases). CDR3 length equals 16 residues. V dropped 2 bases and J dropped 0 bases, with 11 bases sitting between them. The CDR3 DNA is TGTGCCAGCAGTTTATTACAGGGACCCTCTGGAAACACCATATATTTT. This codes for CASSLLQGPSGNTIYF.

Only a few counts were recorded for this clonotype. The J gene is TRBJ2-5, the V gene TRBV7-6, with TRBD1 matching over 8 bases. The CDR3 totals 15 residues. After removal of 5 bases from V and 2 bases from J, the junction contained 7 bases not matched to a gene. Germline V gives CDR1 SGHVS, CDR2 FNYEAQ. The CDR3 reads CASSADRALQETQYF. CDR3 DNA: TGTGCCAGCAGCGCGGACAGGGCATTGCAAGAGACCCAGTACTTC.

This clonotype appeared a few times. The chain is built from TRBV10-3 and TRBJ2-3; a weak D match, TRBD2 (6 bases). Trimming removed 4 bases from V and 5 bases from J, with 13 bases in between. Germline values: CDR1 ENHRY, CDR2 SYGVKD. The CDR3 has 14 residues. The DNA of the CDR3 is TGTGCCATCAGTGTCGGGGGTGGGGAAGATACGCAGTATTTT. It codes for CAISVGGGEDTQYF.

The chain combines TRBV6-6 with TRBJ2-1, with D possibly called TRBD1 or TRBD2 (5 bases each). Germline V gene lookup returns CDR1 MNHNY and CDR2 SVGAGI (reference sequence). Trimming left V 5 bases short and J 9 bases short, with 17 bases between. The CDR3 consists of 14 residues. CDR3 loop: CASSHPGTPREQFF. The CDR3 DNA is TGTGCCAGCAGTCACCCGGGGACCCCGCGTGAGCAGTTCTTC.

The J gene is TRBJ2-7, the V gene TRBV4-1, with D perhaps assigned TRBD1 or TRBD2 (5 bases each). The CDR3 runs to 14 residues. Between the trimmed V and J ends, which lost 4 bases and 2 bases, there was a span of 12 bases. From germline, CDR1 is MGHRA and CDR2 YSYEKL. CDR3 amino acids: CASSPGPVAYEQYF. The CDR3 nucleotides read TGCGCCAGCAGCCCGGGACCGGTGGCCTACGAGCAGTACTTC.

The V gene is TRBV5-1, the J gene TRBJ2-1; D not resolved. V was shortened by 1 base and J by 7 bases, with 6 bases between the two germline ends. The CDR3 extends over 12 amino acids. CDR1 and CDR2 (germline): SGHRS, YFSETQ. CDR3 sequence (DNA): TGCGCCAGCAGCTTGAGTCAAAATGAGCAGTTCTTC. Its protein product is CASSLSQNEQFF.

This clonotype was counted only a few times. The chain has TRBV4-3 and TRBJ1-1; no reliable D call. Trimming stripped 5 bases from V and 7 bases from J, with 8 bases between. The CDR3 runs to 11 residues. Germline V gene data show CDR1 as LGHNA and CDR2 as YSLEER. In DNA form, the CDR3 reads TGCGCCAGCAGCAGCCCGCGTGAAGCTTTCTTT. Protein product: CASSSPREAFF.

This clonotype was detected many times. For the CDR3, the DNA is TGTGCCAGCACTTCCACCGGGACTAGCACACGGAATGAGCAGTTCTTC. Residues: CASTSTGTSTRNEQFF. The J gene is TRBJ2-1, the V gene TRBV12-3 or TRBV12-4; TRBD2 matches 9 bases. The CDR3 runs 16 residues. J gave up 7 bases and V 7 bases, and 14 bases lay outside the gene matches.

The CDR3 spells CASIAGSSYNSPLHF. CDR3 nucleotide sequence: TGTGCCAGCATTGCAGGGAGCTCCTATAATTCACCCCTCCACTTT. The chain joins TRBV5-8 to TRBJ1-6; possible D gene TRBD1, 5 bases. Trimming cost V 6 bases and J 0 bases, with 10 bases left between them. Germline CDR1 and CDR2: SGHTS and YDEGEE. This CDR3 is built from 15 residues.

This CDR3 is CSVPTSGGQETQYF. CDR3 coding DNA: TGCAGCGTTCCGACTAGCGGGGGCCAAGAGACCCAGTACTTC. The V call is TRBV29-1, the J call TRBJ2-5; TRBD2 aligns across 12 bases. CDR3 size: 14 residues. Germline values: CDR1 SQVTM, CDR2 ANQGSEA. The J segment lost 1 base and the V segment lost 5 bases, leaving 2 bases of the junction unmatched.

Comment on this clonotype: Possible read error: a much larger clone is one base away. This chain joins TRBV7-2 and TRBJ2-2, with 9 bases fitting TRBD2. Germline loops: CDR1 SGHTA, CDR2 FQGNSA. This CDR3 is 15 amino acids long. The CDR3 region is CANSLRGGDTGELFF. The CDR3 region has the DNA TGTGCCAACAGCTTACGCGGGGGGGATACCGGGGAGCTGTTTTTT.

The chain recombines TRBV15 with TRBJ1-3; D gene unclear. Germline values: CDR1 LNHNV, CDR2 YYDKDF (reference sequence). With 0 bases removed from V and 6 bases from J, the gap between germline ends came to 9 bases. The CDR3 runs to 14 residues. The CDR3 DNA is TGTGCCACCAGCAGAGACGCCGTTGCAAACACCATATATTTT. Residues: CATSRDAVANTIYF.

This clonotype was picked up a small number of times. The V gene is TRBV19, the J gene TRBJ2-7, with 7 positions matching TRBD1. Unmatched junction bases numbered 10, after V lost 0 bases and J lost 2 bases. Per germline, CDR1 LNHDA and CDR2 SQIVND (reference sequence). There are 17 residues in the CDR3. The CDR3 here is CASSIDAGTAEAYEQYF. In nucleotides, the CDR3 is TGTGCCAGTAGTATAGATGCCGGGACAGCAGAGGCCTACGAGCAGTACTTC. Combining the CDR3 with reference TRBV19 and TRBJ2-7 gives the whole variable domain DGGITQSPKYLFRKEGQNVTLSCEQNLNHDAMYWYRQDPGQGLRLIYYSQIVNDFQKGDIAEGYSVSREKKESFPLTVTSAQKNPTAFYLCASSIDAGTAEAYEQYFGPGTRLTVT.